Listed here are 3 T cell receptor beta chains from one sample, sequenced in a study of blood T cell repertoires in COVID-19. Measured with immunoSEQ multiplex PCR; TCRdb has only the in-frame clones, and not every one. This table has under 95,000 clones, around 85% appearing once. Input material: peripheral blood. The receptors here all came from a man between 60 and 70 years old with acute or convalescent COVID-19.

This clone was seen a single time. The chain recombines TRBV4-3 with TRBJ2-3; weak D call: TRBD2 (7 bases). The germline V gene encodes CDR1 LGHNA and CDR2 YSLEER. V lost 0 bases and J lost 5, with 12 bases in between. The CDR3 has 15 amino acids. The CDR3 loop is CASSQERGAGDTQYF. In nucleotides, the CDR3 is TGCGCCAGCAGCCAAGAACGGGGGGCTGGAGATACGCAGTATTTT.

This chain links TRBV12-3 or TRBV12-4 with TRBJ2-2, with D perhaps TRBD2 (6 bases). This CDR3 spans 13 amino acids. The V gene lost 8 bases and the J gene lost 5 bases, with 12 bases spanning the gap. The CDR3 sequence is CASAGTRTGELFF. In DNA, the CDR3 is TGTGCCAGCGCGGGGACGAGAACCGGGGAGCTGTTTTTT.

This clone showed up just a few times. This CDR3 reads CASSQRDRGHYTF. DNA of the CDR3: TGTGCCAGCAGTCAACGGGACAGGGGTCACTACACCTTC. V is TRBV6-5 and J is TRBJ1-2; 10 bases are a match to TRBD1. V dropped 5 bases and J dropped 10; count of bases not matched to a gene: 7. Germline CDR1 reads MNHEY; CDR2 reads SVGAGI. The CDR3 has 13 residues.